These 32 T cell receptor beta chains share one sample of origin, sequenced in a study of blood T cell repertoires in COVID-19. Data came from immunoSEQ multiplex PCR; TCRdb stores just in-frame clones and leaves some out. The repertoire holds fewer than 450,000 clones, with approximately 84% as singletons. Sequenced material: PBMCs or T cells enriched from blood (not recorded which). The origin of the receptors is a woman younger than 45 who had recovered from COVID-19.

The genes are TRBV5-4 and TRBJ2-1; 8 bases fit TRBD2. The CDR3 has 16 residues. The V segment lost 6 bases and the J segment 10 bases; nucleotides outside the gene matches: 18. CDR1 SGHNT and CDR2 YYREEE come from the germline V gene (reference sequence). CDR3 region: CASTPGRGARSWEQFF. The CDR3, as DNA: TGTGCCAGCACACCCGGGCGGGGGGCCCGTTCGTGGGAGCAGTTCTTC.

The chain combines TRBV25-1 with TRBJ1-2; 7 bases are a match to TRBD1. In germline, CDR1 is MGHDK, CDR2 SYGVNS. The CDR3 spans 15 residues. Trimming cost V 5 bases and J 8 bases; bases outside gene matches: 14. This CDR3 is CASSSPDRRNKGYTF. The CDR3 DNA follows: TGTGCCAGCAGTTCCCCGGACAGGCGCAACAAGGGCTACACCTTC.

V is TRBV11-2 and J is TRBJ1-1; 7 nucleotides agree with TRBD1. This CDR3 region has 15 residues. CDR1 SGHAT and CDR2 FQNNGV come from the germline V gene. The J segment lost 8 bases and the V segment lost 5 bases, leaving 14 bases of the junction unmatched. CDR3 sequence (DNA): TGTGCCAGCAGCCCGTCGACAGGGAAATTCGTGGAAGCTTTCTTT. It codes for CASSPSTGKFVEAFF.

The chain carries TRBV10-2 and TRBJ2-3; 12 bases line up with TRBD2. The germline V gene has CDR1 WSHSY and CDR2 SAAADI. The CDR3 sequence is 17 residues long. V shed 6 bases and J 8 bases; nucleotides not matched to a gene: 15. For the CDR3, the DNA is TGCGCCAGCAGAATACAGACTAGCGGGGGTCCAGTTGGTACGCAGTATTTT. This sequence encodes CASRIQTSGGPVGTQYF.

V gene TRBV4-3 combines with J gene TRBJ1-2; D gene ambiguous. The CDR3 length is 14 residues. The V end lost 4 bases, the J end lost 2 bases, and 11 bases lay between the germline ends. Germline V gene lookup returns CDR1 LGHNA and CDR2 YSLEER. The CDR3 DNA is TGCGCCAGCAGCCGCAGTTTCCTCAACTATGGCTACACCTTC. It yields the protein CASSRSFLNYGYTF.

This rearrangement joins TRBV6-5 to TRBJ1-6; weak D call: TRBD1 (5 bases). V was trimmed by 4 bases and J by 9 bases, leaving 16 bases between them. The CDR3 has 15 residues. CDR1 is MNHEY, CDR2 SVGAGI, per germline. Written as DNA, the CDR3 is TGTGCCAGCAGTTTACTTTCGGGGGACGGTTCACCCCTCCACTTT. It is translated as CASSLLSGDGSPLHF.

The rearrangement links TRBV7-8 to TRBJ2-7, with 7 positions matching TRBD1. V lost 4 bases, J lost 2 bases, and 5 bases stayed unmatched. Germline V CDR1 and CDR2: SGHVS, FQNEAQ. The CDR3 covers 14 residues. CDR3 nucleotides: TGTGCCAGCAGCTCCAGGGGGAGTCCCTACGAGCAGTACTTC. Its translation is CASSSRGSPYEQYF. The full variable domain, in which reference TRBV7-8 and TRBJ2-7 provide the parts outside the CDR3, is GAGVSQSPRYKVAKRGQDVALRCDPISGHVSLFWYQQALGQGPEFLTYFQNEAQLDKSGLPSDRFFAERPEGSVSTLKIQRTQQEDSAVYLCASSSRGSPYEQYFGPGTRLTVT.

The V and J genes are TRBV15 and TRBJ2-2; 8 nucleotides match TRBD1. The CDR3 spans 17 residues. The V gene's germline CDR1 is LNHNV and CDR2 YYDKDF (reference sequence). V was pared by 0 bases and J by 4 bases, with 7 bases of the junction left unmatched. The CDR3 DNA is TGTGCCACCAGCAGAGACCTTCGGACAGGGACCACCGGGGAGCTGTTTTTT. It specifies CATSRDLRTGTTGELFF.

This chain links TRBV7-8 with TRBJ2-7; weak D call: TRBD1 (6 bases). Germline V lookup: CDR1 SGHVS, CDR2 FQNEAQ. The V end lost 5 bases, the J end lost 0 bases, and 14 bases lay between the germline ends. There are 15 residues in the CDR3. The chain's CDR3 is CASSDRDKFSYEQYF. Here the CDR3 DNA reads TGTGCCAGCAGCGACCGGGACAAATTCTCCTACGAGCAGTACTTC. The variable domain in full, with the rest retrieved from reference TRBV7-8 and TRBJ2-7, is GAGVSQSPRYKVAKRGQDVALRCDPISGHVSLFWYQQALGQGPEFLTYFQNEAQLDKSGLPSDRFFAERPEGSVSTLKIQRTQQEDSAVYLCASSDRDKFSYEQYFGPGTRLTVT.

This clone was recorded once. The chain links TRBV28 to TRBJ2-1; 11 bases align to TRBD2. This CDR3 contains 14 residues. V gave up 2 bases and J gave up 14 bases; unmatched junction bases: 8. CDR1 is MDHEN and CDR2 is SYDVKM in the germline V gene. CDR3 loop: CASSLRLAGGPKFF. The CDR3 DNA reads as TGTGCCAGCAGTTTAAGGCTAGCGGGGGGCCCAAAGTTCTTC. The full variable domain, rest sourced from reference TRBV28 and TRBJ2-1, is DVKVTQSSRYLVKRTGEKVFLECVQDMDHENMFWYRQDPGLGLRLIYFSYDVKMKEKGDIPEGYSVSREKKERFSLILESASTNQTSMYLCASSLRLAGGPKFFGPGTRLTVL.

Only one count was recorded for this clone. This sequence joins TRBV24-1 and TRBJ2-1, with TRBD2 matching 12 bases. V lost 2 bases and J lost 0; bases outside the gene matches: 10. From germline, CDR1 is KGHDR and CDR2 SFDVKD. The CDR3 has 20 amino acids. Here the CDR3 DNA reads TGTGCCACCAGTGATTCAGGACTAGCGGGGCAAACGGACTCCTACAATGAGCAGTTCTTC. Translated: CATSDSGLAGQTDSYNEQFF.

The chain has TRBV4-1 and TRBJ1-1; D is unclear. This CDR3 spans 16 amino acids. The germline V and J ends were trimmed by 3 bases and 1 base, with 15 bases remaining between them. CDR1 MGHRA and CDR2 YSYEKL come from the germline V gene. As DNA, the CDR3 is TGCGCCAGCAGCCACCCCCGCCTCGACACGAACACTGAAGCTTTCTTT. Its translation: CASSHPRLDTNTEAFF.

The chain joins TRBV9 to TRBJ2-1; D might be TRBD2 (6 bases). CDR1 is SGDLS, CDR2 YYNGEE, per germline. The V gene lost 2 bases and the J gene lost 0 bases, with 9 bases spanning the gap. CDR3 length equals 15 residues. The CDR3 loop reads CASSVGGDSYNEQFF. In DNA, the CDR3 is TGTGCCAGCAGCGTGGGCGGGGACTCCTACAATGAGCAGTTCTTC.

The V and J genes are TRBV29-1 and TRBJ2-3; D gene uncertain. The CDR3 loop spans 11 amino acids. CDR1 and CDR2 from the germline V gene are SQVTM and ANQGSEA. V lost 7 bases to trimming and J lost 6 bases, with 11 bases between them. The CDR3 region has the DNA TGCAGCGGCGCCAGGCTGGATACGCAGTATTTT. Translating it yields CSGARLDTQYF.

V and J are TRBV19 and TRBJ2-1; D is possibly TRBD2 (5 bases). Trimming pared 5 bases from V and 9 bases from J, leaving 14 bases between. From germline, CDR1 is LNHDA and CDR2 SQIVND (reference sequence). The length of the CDR3 is 13 residues. CDR3 in amino acids: CASSPRGLSEQFF. For the CDR3, the DNA is TGTGCCAGTAGTCCTCGAGGACTTAGTGAGCAGTTCTTC.

The chain couples TRBV11-2 to TRBJ1-6; D possibly corresponds to TRBD1 (5 bases). This CDR3 spans 17 amino acids. Deletions cut 1 base from V and 10 bases from J, with 20 bases between. CDR1 is SGHAT, CDR2 FQNNGV, per germline. CDR3: CASSLAATATRGSPLHF. CDR3 coding DNA: TGTGCCAGCAGCTTAGCTGCGACAGCCACCCGGGGGTCACCCCTCCACTTT.

The gene calls are TRBV15 and TRBJ2-1; D possibly corresponds to TRBD1 (5 bases). CDR3 length: 14 amino acids. Germline V lookup: CDR1 LNHNV, CDR2 YYDKDF (reference sequence). The germline V and J ends were trimmed by 5 bases and 6 bases, with 14 bases remaining between them. The CDR3 DNA reads as TGTGCCACCAGCCAGAGATATCAGGGCAATGAGCAGTTCTTC. It translates to CATSQRYQGNEQFF. Drawing the rest from reference TRBV15 and TRBJ2-1, the complete variable domain is DAMVIQNPRYQVTQFGKPVTLSCSQTLNHNVMYWYQQKSSQAPKLLFHYYDKDFNNEADTPDNFQSRRPNTSFCFLDIRSPGLGDTAMYLCATSQRYQGNEQFFGPGTRLTVL.

CDR3 residues: CASSPTLPGYGAFF. CDR3 in DNA: TGTGCCAGCAGCCCTACCCTCCCGGGATACGGAGCTTTCTTT. The gene calls are TRBV7-9 and TRBJ1-1; D is undetermined. Trimming left V 5 bases short and J 10 bases short, with 20 bases between. This CDR3 contains 14 residues. Germline assignment: CDR1 SEHNR and CDR2 FQNEAQ (reference sequence).

CDR3 in DNA: TGCAGTGCTAGTGGGTCGGGACAGGGTACCAATGAAGCTTTCTTT. Translation: CSASGSGQGTNEAFF. The rearrangement joins TRBV20-1 to TRBJ1-1, with TRBD1 identical over 9 bases. J lost 7 bases, V lost 3 bases, and 12 bases had no gene match. The CDR3 spans 15 residues. Germline lookup yields CDR1 DFQATT and CDR2 SNEGSKA (reference sequence).

The CDR3 loop reads CASSISGTGVGEQFF. The DNA of the CDR3 is TGTGCCAGCAGTATTTCCGGGACAGGGGTGGGTGAGCAGTTCTTC. The chain carries TRBV27 and TRBJ2-1, with TRBD1 matching 10 bases. The germline gives CDR1 MNHEY, CDR2 SMNVEV (reference sequence). This CDR3 is built from 15 residues. Germline trimming cut 5 bases from V and 9 bases from J; bases unmatched to any gene: 10.

The chain combines TRBV7-9 with TRBJ1-2, with 7 bases identical to TRBD1. Germline CDR1 SEHNR, CDR2 FQNEAQ (reference sequence). V lost 2 bases and J lost 4; bases outside the gene matches: 10. The CDR3 runs to 16 residues. CDR3 DNA: TGTGCCAGCAGCTTAAACGCAGGGACAGTGACCTATGGCTACACCTTC. Its translation is CASSLNAGTVTYGYTF. Full variable domain (outside the CDR3, taken from reference TRBV7-9 and TRBJ1-2): DTGVSQNPRHKITKRGQNVTFRCDPISEHNRLYWYRQTLGQGPEFLTYFQNEAQLEKSRLLSDRFSAERPKGSFSTLEIQRTEQGDSAMYLCASSLNAGTVTYGYTFGSGTRLTVV.

This sequence joins TRBV6-1 and TRBJ2-5, with 8 positions matching TRBD1. Germline values: CDR1 MNHNS, CDR2 SASEGT. This CDR3 has 14 residues. Trimming removed 3 bases from V and 4 bases from J; junction bases left unmatched: 4. The CDR3 sequence: CASSDWQGAETQYF. Here the CDR3 DNA reads TGTGCCAGCAGTGATTGGCAGGGGGCAGAGACCCAGTACTTC.

This chain uses TRBV15 with TRBJ2-5; D ambiguous. Trimming stripped 0 bases from V and 4 bases from J, with 6 bases between. The CDR3 totals 13 residues. CDR1 is LNHNV and CDR2 is YYDKDF in the germline V gene (reference sequence). CDR3 DNA sequence: TGTGCCACCAGCAGAGACACACGAGAGACCCAGTACTTC. Protein sequence: CATSRDTRETQYF. Drawing the rest from reference TRBV15 and TRBJ2-5, the complete variable domain is DAMVIQNPRYQVTQFGKPVTLSCSQTLNHNVMYWYQQKSSQAPKLLFHYYDKDFNNEADTPDNFQSRRPNTSFCFLDIRSPGLGDTAMYLCATSRDTRETQYFGPGTRLLVL.

The rearrangement joins TRBV24-1 to TRBJ2-2, with TRBD1 matching 8 bases. The junction had 7 bases not matched to a gene; V was cut back by 3 bases and J by 5 bases. Germline V lookup: CDR1 KGHDR, CDR2 SFDVKD. The CDR3 has 16 residues. The CDR3 bases are TGTGCCACCAGTGATAATATCAGGGGGCGGACCGGGGAGCTGTTTTTT. It translates to CATSDNIRGRTGELFF.

The J gene is TRBJ2-1, the V gene TRBV24-1; 7 nucleotides agree with TRBD1. CDR1 KGHDR and CDR2 SFDVKD come from the germline V gene. The CDR3 has 16 amino acids. The V gene end was trimmed by 5 bases and the J gene end by 0 bases; junction bases not matched to a gene: 6. The CDR3 nucleotides read TGTGCCACCAGTGGGGGACAGTCAAGCTCCTACAATGAGCAGTTCTTC. Translating gives CATSGGQSSSYNEQFF.

The CDR3 sequence is CASSPFLRRNTIYF. CDR3 nucleotides: TGTGCCAGCAGCCCGTTTTTGAGGCGAAACACCATATATTTT. The chain has TRBV5-8 and TRBJ1-3; D gene unclear. V was clipped by 4 bases and J by 5 bases, with 13 bases between them. The CDR3 consists of 14 residues. Germline values: CDR1 SGHTS, CDR2 YDEGEE. Using reference TRBV5-8 and TRBJ1-3 for the parts outside the CDR3, the full variable domain is EAGVTQSPTHLIKTRGQQATLRCSPISGHTSVYWYQQALGLGLQFLLWYDEGEERNRGNFPPRFSGRQFPNYSSELNVNALELEDSALYLCASSPFLRRNTIYFGEGSWLTVV.

V is TRBV6-5 and J is TRBJ1-2; 7 nucleotides agree with TRBD1. The length of the CDR3 is 15 residues. The germline V gene has CDR1 MNHEY and CDR2 SVGAGI. V lost 3 bases, J lost 4 bases, and 8 bases stayed unmatched. The chain's CDR3 is CASSYRDRDTYGYTF. For the CDR3, the DNA is TGTGCCAGCAGTTATCGCGACAGGGATACCTATGGCTACACCTTC.

The DNA of the CDR3 is TGTGCCAGTAGTAGGACTAGCGGGGAGGTCGGAGAGACCCAGTACTTC. Protein sequence: CASSRTSGEVGETQYF. V and J are TRBV19 and TRBJ2-5, with 12 positions matching TRBD2. The CDR3 totals 16 residues. The V and J ends lost 4 bases and 4 bases, in that order; junction bases with no gene match: 7. Per the germline V gene, CDR1 is LNHDA and CDR2 is SQIVND (reference sequence).

The rearrangement uses TRBV28 and TRBJ1-1; D may be TRBD1 (6 bases). V was trimmed by 5 bases and J by 6 bases, leaving 19 bases between them. CDR1 is MDHEN, CDR2 SYDVKM, per germline. The CDR3 has 15 residues. The DNA for the CDR3 is TGTGCCAGCAGTCTATTTATGGGGGCGAAGTCTGAAGCTTTCTTT. Residues: CASSLFMGAKSEAFF.

The gene calls are TRBV18 and TRBJ1-5, with 7 nucleotides matching TRBD1. There are 15 residues in the CDR3. The junction had 6 bases not matched to a gene; V was cut back by 6 bases and J by 1 base. The germline CDR1 and CDR2 sequences are KGHSH and LQKENI. The CDR3 DNA reads TGTGCCAGCTCCGCGACAGGGTGGAGCAATCAGCCCCAGCATTTT. Translating it yields CASSATGWSNQPQHF.

The gene calls are TRBV19 and TRBJ2-3, with 10 nucleotides matching TRBD2. The germline CDR1 and CDR2 sequences are LNHDA and SQIVND (reference sequence). CDR3 length: 16 amino acids. Trimming at V came to 4 bases and at J to 5 bases, leaving 9 bases not matched to a gene. Here the CDR3 DNA reads TGTGCCAGTAGTACCCCCGGGACTAGCGAACAAGATACGCAGTATTTT. Its translation is CASSTPGTSEQDTQYF.

This rearrangement joins TRBV7-7 to TRBJ2-1; 9 bases are shared with TRBD2. Trimming took 2 bases from V and 3 from J; bases not matched to a gene: 2. This CDR3 spans 15 amino acids. Germline CDR1 and CDR2: SSHAT and FNYEAQ (reference sequence). CDR3 residues: CASSLTAGGYNEQFF. CDR3 DNA: TGTGCCAGCAGCTTAACAGCGGGGGGCTACAATGAGCAGTTCTTC.